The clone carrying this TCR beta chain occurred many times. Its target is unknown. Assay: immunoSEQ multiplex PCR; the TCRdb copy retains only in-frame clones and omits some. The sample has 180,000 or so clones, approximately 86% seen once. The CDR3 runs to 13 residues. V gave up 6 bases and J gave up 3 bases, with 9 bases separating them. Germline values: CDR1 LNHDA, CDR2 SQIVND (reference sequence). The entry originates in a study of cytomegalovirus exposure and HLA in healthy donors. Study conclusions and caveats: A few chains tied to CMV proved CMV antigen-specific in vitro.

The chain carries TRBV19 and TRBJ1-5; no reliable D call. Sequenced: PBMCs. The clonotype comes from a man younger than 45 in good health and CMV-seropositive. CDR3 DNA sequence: TGTGCCAGTAGCTGGACGGCCAATCAGCCCCAGCATTTT. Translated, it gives CASSWTANQPQHF.